This T cell receptor beta chain was documented in a study of cytomegalovirus exposure and HLA in healthy donors. Turning to the study itself: Previous work identified roughly 120 million unique TCR beta sequences from around 200 million T cells.

Notes on this clone: What it binds is unknown.

The germline V gene has CDR1 SGHTA and CDR2 FQGNSA. The CDR3 is 13 residues long. V was shortened by 3 bases and J by 3 bases, with 9 bases between the two germline ends. General study results and limits: Some public TCRs appeared in many individuals, while most sequences were rare. The study carried out a later analysis of TCR beta sequences. It associated 15,000 to 20,000 of them with specific HLA alleles at a false discovery rate of 0.05.

The PCR used 60 Vbeta and 13 Jbeta primers. As handled by the study authors: Later analysis identified some 80 million unique TCR beta chains, about 10 million shared. This table comes from immunoSEQ multiplex PCR, and its TCRdb copy is limited to in-frame clones, with some not included. V and J calls and clone size are given by that table; D and trimming were obtained from the DNA. The sample carries under 150,000 clones, 83% recorded once. The sample consisted of PBMCs. The rearrangement joins TRBV7-2 to TRBJ2-7; D remains unclear. This clonotype originated in a middle-aged man in good health and CMV-seronegative. The CDR3 DNA follows: TGTGCCAGCAGCTTGGCCGAGGTCTACGAGCAGTACTTC. It specifies CASSLAEVYEQYF.